A selection of T cell receptor beta chains follows, all from one sample in a study of shared clonotypes between healthy human individuals. Only in-frame clones appear in the TCRdb table, and some are missing; sequencing was by immunoSEQ multiplex PCR. The sample has fewer than 400,000 clones; under 80% are singletons. The source material was memory CD4+ T cells sorted from blood. These receptors all stem from a young man in good health. CDR3s include the opening cysteine and the closing phenylalanine or tryptophan. Fields, in order: J gene, clone size, V gene, D gene, CDR3 protein, CDR3 DNA. The D gene is left open where the match is weak. Clone size is given for some rows only: seen once, a few or many times, or a class if the clone is expanded.

TRBJ1-2	once	TRBV11-2	TRBD1	CASSPIRSTRGRRGYTF	TGTGCCAGCAGCCCAATCCGGTCGACCAGGGGGCGTCGCGGCTACACCTTC
TRBJ2-6	.	TRBV15	TRBD2	CATSRAELAGSGANVLTF	TGTGCCACCAGCAGAGCAGAGCTAGCGGGCTCTGGGGCCAACGTCCTGACTTTC
TRBJ2-7	.	TRBV4-3	TRBD2	CASSQTSGTFHEQYF	TGCGCCAGCAGCCAAACTAGCGGGACCTTCCACGAGCAGTACTTC
TRBJ2-7	many	TRBV2	.	CASSPRLGADEQYF	TGTGCCAGCAGTCCCCGGTTAGGTGCGGACGAGCAGTACTTC
TRBJ1-2	.	TRBV10-3	.	CAISNRDDAYGYTF	TGTGCCATCTCTAACAGGGATGATGCCTATGGCTACACCTTC
TRBJ2-7	.	TRBV7-2	TRBD2	CASSPAGTSVYEQYF	TGTGCCAGCAGCCCAGCAGGGACTAGCGTGTACGAGCAGTACTTC
TRBJ2-7	.	TRBV7-2	.	CASSRGRGYYEQYF	TGTGCCAGCAGCCGGGGCAGGGGATACTACGAGCAGTACTTC
TRBJ1-1	.	TRBV28	.	CASSYNGGPGTEAFF	TGTGCCAGCAGTTACAACGGGGGGCCGGGCACTGAAGCTTTCTTT
TRBJ2-4	.	TRBV15	TRBD1	CATSLGQGNGLAKNIQYF	TGTGCCACCAGCTTGGGACAGGGAAACGGTCTAGCCAAAAACATTCAGTACTTC
TRBJ2-3	.	TRBV7-8	TRBD2	CASSFAPRGSGRGSTDTQYF	TGTGCCAGCAGCTTCGCTCCTCGAGGTAGCGGGAGAGGGAGCACAGATACGCAGTATTTT
TRBJ2-5	.	TRBV9	.	CASSGYGNPRETQYF	TGTGCCAGCAGCGGGTACGGGAACCCTAGAGAGACCCAGTACTTC
TRBJ2-7	.	TRBV5-5	.	CASSLGMPYEQYF	TGTGCCAGCAGCTTGGGTATGCCCTACGAGCAGTACTTC
TRBJ2-1	.	TRBV19	TRBD1	CASSIDRGFYNEQFF	TGTGCCAGTAGTATCGACAGGGGATTCTACAATGAGCAGTTCTTC
TRBJ1-3	once	TRBV20-1	.	CSTTSGNTIYF	TGCAGTACTACCTCTGGAAACACCATATATTTT
TRBJ2-7	.	TRBV9	TRBD1	CASSLGQGTGEQYF	TGTGCCAGCAGCTTAGGACAGGGAACGGGCGAGCAGTACTTC
TRBJ1-5	once	TRBV5-6	.	CASSLRGGNQPQHF	TGTGCCAGCAGCTTAAGGGGAGGCAATCAGCCCCAGCATTTT
TRBJ2-7	.	TRBV7-8	.	CASSLAGISYEQYF	TGTGCCAGCAGCCTCGCGGGGATCTCCTACGAGCAGTACTTC
TRBJ2-7	.	TRBV5-6	TRBD1	CASSDGGDRILYEQYF	TGTGCCAGCAGCGACGGTGGGGACAGGATTCTCTACGAGCAGTACTTC
TRBJ1-5	.	TRBV6-1	.	CASSEVGYGYQPQHF	TGTGCCAGCAGTGAAGTAGGGTACGGATATCAGCCCCAGCATTTT
TRBJ2-7	.	TRBV5-4	.	CASSLRTGETYEQYF	TGTGCCAGCAGCTTGCGAACAGGAGAGACCTACGAGCAGTACTTC
TRBJ1-1	.	TRBV11-2	TRBD1	CASSLQGPTEAFF	TGTGCCAGCAGCCTACAGGGGCCCACTGAAGCTTTCTTT
TRBJ2-1	.	TRBV18	.	CASSPLRGDEQFF	TGTGCCAGCTCACCTCTGAGGGGGGATGAGCAGTTCTTC
TRBJ2-2	.	TRBV11-3	TRBD1	CASSSGQGTGELFF	TGTGCCAGCAGCTCGGGACAGGGCACCGGGGAGCTGTTTTTT
TRBJ2-1	.	TRBV28	TRBD1	CASSLGQAYNEQFF	TGTGCCAGCAGTTTGGGACAGGCCTACAATGAGCAGTTCTTC
TRBJ2-3	.	TRBV28	.	CASSFPADTQYF	TGTGCCAGCAGTTTCCCAGCGGATACGCAGTATTTT
TRBJ1-2	few	TRBV27	TRBD1	CASSPDRNYGYTF	TGTGCCAGCAGTCCGGACAGGAACTATGGCTACACCTTC
TRBJ2-3	.	TRBV5-6	.	CASQLVEDTQYF	TGTGCCAGTCAACTAGTAGAAGATACGCAGTATTTT
TRBJ1-5	few	TRBV7-6	.	CASSSQQGIFSGQPQHF	TGTGCCAGCAGCTCCCAGCAGGGGATTTTCTCGGGTCAGCCCCAGCATTTT
TRBJ2-5	.	TRBV11-3	.	CASSQSGGPGQETQYF	TGTGCCAGCAGTCAGTCGGGGGGCCCGGGGCAAGAGACCCAGTACTTC
TRBJ2-1	.	TRBV28	TRBD2	CASSLVGLAADNEQFF	TGTGCCAGCAGTTTAGTGGGACTAGCGGCCGACAATGAGCAGTTCTTC
TRBJ1-5	.	TRBV19	TRBD1	CASQLQGARQPQHF	TGTGCCAGCCAACTTCAGGGGGCAAGACAGCCCCAGCATTTT
TRBJ2-7	.	TRBV29-1	TRBD2	CSVAGEREGPYEQYF	TGCAGCGTTGCGGGGGAGCGGGAGGGCCCCTACGAGCAGTACTTC
TRBJ2-2	.	TRBV5-4	.	CASSSGLPGELFF	TGTGCCAGCAGCTCGGGACTCCCCGGGGAGCTGTTTTTT
TRBJ2-7	.	TRBV29-1	.	CSAVAGATYEQYF	TGCAGCGCCGTTGCAGGGGCCACCTACGAGCAGTACTTC
TRBJ2-7	.	TRBV5-5	.	CASSSGSHSSYEQYF	TGTGCCAGCAGCTCCGGCTCCCATAGCTCCTACGAGCAGTACTTC
TRBJ2-4	.	TRBV7-2	TRBD2	CASGGLAGQNIQYF	TGTGCCAGCGGCGGACTAGCGGGACAAAACATTCAGTACTTC
TRBJ2-3	.	TRBV5-1	TRBD2	CASSLFRDYRTDTQYF	TGCGCCAGCAGTTTATTTCGGGACTATCGCACAGATACGCAGTATTTT
TRBJ1-2	.	TRBV5-6	.	CASSFIDFDGYTF	TGTGCCAGCAGCTTCATCGATTTCGATGGCTACACCTTC
TRBJ2-5	.	TRBV11-2	TRBD1	CASSPGTGMGTQYF	TGTGCCAGCAGCCCTGGGACAGGGATGGGGACCCAGTACTTC
TRBJ2-2	.	TRBV19	.	CATSGREYTGELFF	TGTGCCACCTCCGGCAGGGAATATACCGGGGAGCTGTTTTTT
TRBJ1-1	many	TRBV5-1	TRBD1	CASSLGDRDTEAFF	TGCGCCAGCAGCTTGGGGGACAGAGACACTGAAGCTTTCTTT
TRBJ2-5	.	TRBV5-1	.	CASSKAKETQYF	TGCGCCAGCAGCAAAGCTAAAGAGACCCAGTACTTC
TRBJ1-1	few	TRBV10-2	TRBD1	CASSETLGQGEAFF	TGCGCCAGCAGTGAGACTCTAGGACAGGGAGAAGCTTTCTTT
TRBJ2-3	.	TRBV5-1	.	CASSLGAADTQYF	TGCGCCAGCAGCTTGGGAGCAGCAGATACGCAGTATTTT
TRBJ2-1	once	TRBV7-3	.	CASSLAKGGRLLNEQFF	TGTGCCAGCAGCTTAGCGAAAGGGGGTCGGCTACTCAATGAGCAGTTCTTC
TRBJ2-3	.	TRBV4-3	.	CASSQGVQGSTDTQYF	TGCGCCAGCAGCCAAGGGGTGCAGGGTAGCACAGATACGCAGTATTTT
TRBJ2-4	.	TRBV5-1	.	CASSIDVKNIQYF	TGCGCCAGCAGCATAGACGTAAAAAACATTCAGTACTTC
TRBJ2-3	.	TRBV10-1	.	CASSERLDTQYF	TGCGCCAGCAGTGAGCGGTTGGATACGCAGTATTTT
TRBJ1-1	.	TRBV10-2	.	CASSESIGPLAEAFF	TGCGCCAGCAGTGAGTCGATAGGGCCCCTGGCTGAAGCTTTCTTT
TRBJ2-1	.	TRBV7-9	.	CASSVDNNEQFF	TGTGCCAGCAGCGTAGACAACAATGAGCAGTTCTTC
TRBJ2-1	.	TRBV25-1	TRBD1	CASSGKPGQATYNEQFF	TGTGCCAGCAGTGGAAAACCGGGACAGGCAACCTACAATGAGCAGTTCTTC
TRBJ1-5	few	TRBV10-2	.	CASSESMGRVRGNQPQHF	TGCGCCAGCAGTGAGTCGATGGGCAGGGTGAGGGGCAATCAGCCCCAGCATTTT
TRBJ2-1	.	TRBV7-9	TRBD2	CASSSPGLAGGAGNEQFF	TGTGCCAGCAGCTCACCGGGACTAGCGGGTGGGGCGGGAAATGAGCAGTTCTTC
TRBJ2-1	.	TRBV6-4	TRBD2	CASSGTSGSGENEQFF	TGTGCCAGCTCTGGGACTAGCGGGAGTGGGGAAAATGAGCAGTTCTTC
TRBJ2-7	.	TRBV19	TRBD1	CASRDRVRYEQYF	TGTGCCAGTCGCGACAGGGTCAGGTACGAGCAGTACTTC
TRBJ2-1	.	TRBV6-1	TRBD1	CASVARGHSNEQFF	TGTGCCAGCGTCGCCAGGGGGCACTCCAATGAGCAGTTCTTC